One sample yielded the 23 T cell receptor beta chains listed below, sequenced in a study of cytomegalovirus exposure and HLA in healthy donors. Vbeta (60) and Jbeta (13) primers were used in the PCR. Generated by immunoSEQ multiplex PCR, the TCRdb table keeps only in-frame clones and is missing some. The table lists fewer than 120,000 clones, roughly 80% of them singletons. The sequenced material came from PBMCs. These receptors were obtained from a man aged 30 to 39 in good health and CMV-seropositive.

In its sample, this clone was seen a few times. V is TRBV10-3 and J is TRBJ2-1, with D maybe TRBD2 (7 bases). Looked up from germline, CDR1 is ENHRY and CDR2 is SYGVKD. This CDR3 spans 15 amino acids. The V end lost 8 bases, the J end lost 6 bases, and 20 bases lay between the germline ends. In DNA form, the CDR3 reads TGTGCCATCGGGCTGGGTCGGGGGGCCTCCAATGAGCAGTTCTTC. It is translated as CAIGLGRGASNEQFF.

This chain connects TRBV10-2 to TRBJ1-2, with D unresolved. V was clipped by 6 bases and J by 0 bases, with 14 bases between them. CDR3 length: 15 residues. Germline V CDR1 and CDR2: WSHSY, SAAADI. Here the CDR3 reads CASRPDRTSNYGYTF. The CDR3 coding sequence is TGCGCCAGCAGGCCTGATAGGACTTCTAACTATGGCTACACCTTC.

The J gene is TRBJ2-1, the V gene TRBV7-3; no clear D gene. This CDR3 is 14 amino acids long. Trimming took off 5 bases at V and 0 bases at J, with 8 bases between the two ends. Per the germline V gene, CDR1 is SGHTA and CDR2 is FQGTGA. The CDR3, as DNA: TGTGCCAGCAGCCCTAATCCCTCCTACAATGAGCAGTTCTTC. The encoded protein is CASSPNPSYNEQFF.

The chain couples TRBV5-1 to TRBJ2-1; 9 bases map to TRBD2. The CDR3 totals 14 residues. From germline, CDR1 is SGHRS and CDR2 YFSETQ. The V and J ends lost 7 bases and 8 bases, in that order; junction bases with no gene match: 10. The CDR3 nucleotides read TGCGCCAGCCAGCGGGGGGTATCCTTGGATGAGCAGTTCTTC. This sequence encodes CASQRGVSLDEQFF. The complete variable domain, with remaining parts taken from reference TRBV5-1 and TRBJ2-1, reads KAGVTQTPRYLIKTRGQQVTLSCSPISGHRSVSWYQQTPGQGLQFLFEYFSETQRNKGNFPGRFSGRQFSNSRSEMNVSTLELGDSALYLCASQRGVSLDEQFFGPGTRLTVL.

The chain uses TRBV12-5 and TRBJ2-6, with TRBD1 as a possible D gene (6 bases). V was pared by 4 bases and J by 0 bases, with 19 bases between. CDR1 and CDR2 from the germline V gene are LGHNT and FRNRAP. The CDR3 is 19 residues long. The DNA for the CDR3 is TGTGCTAGTGGTTCAGCAGGGGCCAGGTTTATCTCTGGGGCCAACGTCCTGACTTTC. It codes for CASGSAGARFISGANVLTF.

The rearrangement joins TRBV6-1 to TRBJ1-1; 9 bases align to TRBD1. The CDR3 sequence is 14 residues long. J gave up 3 bases and V 6 bases, and 5 bases lay outside the gene matches. Per germline, CDR1 MNHNS and CDR2 SASEGT. CDR3 region: CASSRWDRDTEAFF. DNA of the CDR3: TGTGCCAGCAGCAGATGGGACAGGGACACTGAAGCTTTCTTT.

The chain employs TRBV9 and TRBJ2-3, with D maybe TRBD2 (6 bases). Looked up from germline, CDR1 is SGDLS and CDR2 is YYNGEE. The CDR3 length is 16 residues. V shed 0 bases and J shed 2 bases, with 13 bases lying between them. CDR3 sequence (DNA): TGTGCCAGCAGCGTAGCTTTACAGGACTACACAGATACGCAGTATTTT. It encodes CASSVALQDYTDTQYF.

This clone was recorded once. This chain's CDR3 is CASSPPGSGGHTEAFF. CDR3 nucleotide sequence: TGTGCCAGCTCACCACCGGGATCAGGGGGCCACACTGAAGCTTTCTTT. The chain recombines TRBV18 with TRBJ1-1; TRBD1 aligns across 8 bases. The V and J ends lost 0 bases and 3 bases, in that order; junction bases with no gene match: 6. The germline V gene encodes CDR1 KGHSH and CDR2 LQKENI. This CDR3 is 16 amino acids long.

The chain carries TRBV5-1 and TRBJ1-1; D perhaps matches TRBD1 (6 bases). Germline CDR1 SGHRS, CDR2 YFSETQ. Trimming removed 4 bases at V and 0 bases at J, with 16 bases between. The CDR3 has 16 residues. DNA of the CDR3: TGCGCCAGCAGCCGGGGAGGGGGATCGGTGAACACTGAAGCTTTCTTT. It codes for CASSRGGGSVNTEAFF. The variable domain in full, with the rest retrieved from reference TRBV5-1 and TRBJ1-1, is KAGVTQTPRYLIKTRGQQVTLSCSPISGHRSVSWYQQTPGQGLQFLFEYFSETQRNKGNFPGRFSGRQFSNSRSEMNVSTLELGDSALYLCASSRGGGSVNTEAFFGQGTRLTVV.

V is TRBV30 and J is TRBJ1-3; D is unresolved. The CDR3 length is 13 residues. The V and J ends lost 1 base and 2 bases respectively, with 6 bases between them. CDR1 and CDR2 (germline): GTSNPN, SVGIG (reference sequence). The CDR3 sequence is CAWSEEAGNTIYF. DNA for the CDR3: TGTGCCTGGAGTGAAGAGGCTGGAAACACCATATATTTT.

This chain links TRBV21-1 with TRBJ2-3; the table's D gene call, TRBD1, was not cross checked with the DNA. TRBV21-1 is a documented pseudogene. The CDR3 runs to 16 residues. This CDR3 is CASSRPDRLVSDTQYF. The DNA of the CDR3 is TGTGCCAGCAGCAGACCGGACAGGTTGGTTTCAGATACGCAGTATTTT.

CDR3 residues: CASGLSVNTGELFF. CDR3 sequence (DNA): TGTGCCAGCGGACTCTCAGTGAACACCGGGGAGCTGTTTTTT. The V gene is TRBV2, the J gene TRBJ2-2, with D perhaps TRBD2 (5 bases). This CDR3 is built from 14 residues. The ends were cut back, 8 bases at V and 1 base at J, with 11 bases in the middle. Germline values: CDR1 SNHLY, CDR2 FYNNEI.

The table lists this clone with a few counts. The chain couples TRBV4-3 to TRBJ2-7; TRBD2 might be the D (5 bases). The V gene lost 0 bases and the J gene lost 3 bases, with 15 bases spanning the gap. The CDR3 extends over 16 amino acids. Germline V gene lookup returns CDR1 LGHNA and CDR2 YSLEER. This chain's CDR3 is CASSQEVGGRFYEQYF. The CDR3 DNA reads as TGCGCCAGCAGCCAAGAGGTAGGAGGTCGCTTCTACGAGCAGTACTTC.

The chain uses TRBV30 and TRBJ1-6, with 7 bases matching TRBD1. Germline V gene lookup returns CDR1 GTSNPN and CDR2 SVGIG (reference sequence). The J segment lost 7 bases and the V segment lost 6 bases, leaving 6 bases of the junction unmatched. The CDR3 consists of 13 residues. CDR3 in amino acids: CACRQGYNSPLHF. CDR3 in DNA: TGTGCCTGCCGACAGGGTTACAATTCACCCCTCCACTTT. The whole variable domain, remainder taken from reference TRBV30 and TRBJ1-6, is SQTIHQWPATLVQPVGSPLSLECTVEGTSNPNLYWYRQAAGRGLQLLFYSVGIGQISSEVPQNLSASRPQDRQFILSSKKLLLSDSGFYLCACRQGYNSPLHFGNGTRLTVT.

The CDR3 nucleotides read TGTGCCAGCAGCTTGGATCTAGCGGGGGGCGGGACAGATACGCAGTATTTT. This gives the protein CASSLDLAGGGTDTQYF. The rearrangement links TRBV5-4 to TRBJ2-3, with 11 bases matching TRBD2. CDR1 and CDR2 (germline): SGHNT, YYREEE (reference sequence). The CDR3 sequence is 17 residues long. After removal of 0 bases from V and 3 bases from J, the junction contained 6 bases not matched to a gene.

Here the CDR3 DNA reads TGCGCCAGCAGCCAAGATCCAGACAGGGTCGGGGAGCTGTTTTTT. It is translated as CASSQDPDRVGELFF. V and J are TRBV4-3 and TRBJ2-2; TRBD1 agrees at 7 bases. The CDR3 has 15 amino acids. V trimming: 0 bases; J trimming: 7 bases; junction bases outside the gene matches: 5. The germline V gene encodes CDR1 LGHNA and CDR2 YSLEER.

The rearrangement joins TRBV29-1 to TRBJ2-7, with D perhaps TRBD1 (5 bases). Trimming took 4 bases from V and 3 from J, leaving 10 bases between them. CDR3 length equals 12 residues. Germline loops: CDR1 SQVTM, CDR2 ANQGSEA. The CDR3 loop reads CSVVKGNYEQYF. The CDR3 DNA follows: TGCAGCGTTGTTAAGGGGAACTACGAGCAGTACTTC.

The CDR3 coding sequence is TGTGCCAGCTCCCCAAGGGAGGGGGACAGCACAGATACGCAGTATTTT. Translating it yields CASSPREGDSTDTQYF. This chain uses TRBV18 with TRBJ2-3, with TRBD2 as a possible D gene (7 bases). Germline assignment: CDR1 KGHSH and CDR2 LQKENI. The CDR3 length is 16 residues. Trimming took off 6 bases at V and 0 bases at J, with 16 bases between the two ends.

The genes are TRBV13 and TRBJ2-3; possibly TRBD2 for D (5 bases). Germline V CDR1 and CDR2: PRHDT, FYEKMQ (reference sequence). There are 15 residues in the CDR3. V gave up 5 bases and J gave up 4 bases, with 16 bases separating them. CDR3 region: CASSASRTPPDTQYF. CDR3 in DNA: TGTGCCAGCAGCGCTTCTAGGACTCCGCCAGATACGCAGTATTTT.

CDR3 protein: CASSGGQGAWEQYF. For the CDR3, the DNA is TGTGCCAGTAGTGGGGGCCAGGGGGCTTGGGAGCAGTACTTC. This chain links TRBV19 with TRBJ2-7; 8 bases are shared with TRBD1. CDR3 length: 14 residues. CDR1 is LNHDA, CDR2 SQIVND, per germline (reference sequence). V lost 5 bases, J lost 7 bases, and 10 bases stayed unmatched.

The V and J genes are TRBV19 and TRBJ2-5, with 14 positions matching TRBD2. The CDR3 extends over 17 amino acids. J was trimmed by 3 bases and V by 5 bases; bases with no gene match: 8. Germline lookup yields CDR1 LNHDA and CDR2 SQIVND (reference sequence). CDR3 nucleotides: TGTGCCAGTAGTCCTCAAGGACTAGCGGGGGGAGAAGAGACCCAGTACTTC. Protein product: CASSPQGLAGGEETQYF. Filled out from reference TRBV19 and TRBJ2-5, the complete variable domain reads DGGITQSPKYLFRKEGQNVTLSCEQNLNHDAMYWYRQDPGQGLRLIYYSQIVNDFQKGDIAEGYSVSREKKESFPLTVTSAQKNPTAFYLCASSPQGLAGGEETQYFGPGTRLLVL.

This chain connects TRBV10-3 to TRBJ2-1; D perhaps matches TRBD1 (5 bases). The V end was cut by 4 bases, the J end by 3 bases, with 10 bases between. CDR3 length equals 14 residues. Germline CDR1 and CDR2: ENHRY and SYGVKD. In DNA form, the CDR3 reads TGTGCCATCAGTGTTTCACAGGACTACAATGAGCAGTTCTTC. As protein: CAISVSQDYNEQFF.

This chain's CDR3 is CASSPPGQGYEQYF. The CDR3 DNA reads TGTGCCAGCTCACCGCCGGGACAGGGCTACGAGCAGTACTTC. This rearrangement joins TRBV18 to TRBJ2-7, with 9 bases lining up with TRBD1. The length of the CDR3 is 14 residues. CDR1 is KGHSH, CDR2 LQKENI, per germline. V shed 3 bases and J 3 bases; nucleotides not matched to a gene: 3.